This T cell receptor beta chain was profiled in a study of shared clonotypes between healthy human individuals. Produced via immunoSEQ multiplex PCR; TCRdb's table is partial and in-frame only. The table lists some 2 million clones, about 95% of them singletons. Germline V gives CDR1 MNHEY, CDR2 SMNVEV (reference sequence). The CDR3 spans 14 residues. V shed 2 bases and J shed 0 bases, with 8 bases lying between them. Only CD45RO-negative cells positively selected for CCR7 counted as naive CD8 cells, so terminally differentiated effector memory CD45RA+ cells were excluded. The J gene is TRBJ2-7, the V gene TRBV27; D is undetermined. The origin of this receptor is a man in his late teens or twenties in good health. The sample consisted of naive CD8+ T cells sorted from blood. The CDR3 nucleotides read TGTGCCAGCAGTTTAAGCTCGGACTCCTACGAGCAGTACTTC. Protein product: CASSLSSDSYEQYF.